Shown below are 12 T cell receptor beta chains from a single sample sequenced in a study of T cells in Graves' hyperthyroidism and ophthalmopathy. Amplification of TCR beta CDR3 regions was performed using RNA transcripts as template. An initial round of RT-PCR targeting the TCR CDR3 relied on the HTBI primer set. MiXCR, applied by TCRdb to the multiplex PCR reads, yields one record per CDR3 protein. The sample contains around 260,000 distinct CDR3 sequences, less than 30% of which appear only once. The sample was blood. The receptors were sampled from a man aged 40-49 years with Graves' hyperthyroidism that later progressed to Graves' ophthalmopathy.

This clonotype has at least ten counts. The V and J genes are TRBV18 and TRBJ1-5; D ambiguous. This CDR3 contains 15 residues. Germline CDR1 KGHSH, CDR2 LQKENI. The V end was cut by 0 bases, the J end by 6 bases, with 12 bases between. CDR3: CASSPPSARGQPQHF. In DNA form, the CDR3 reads TGTGCCAGCTCACCACCGTCTGCCCGGGGTCAGCCCCAGCATTTT.

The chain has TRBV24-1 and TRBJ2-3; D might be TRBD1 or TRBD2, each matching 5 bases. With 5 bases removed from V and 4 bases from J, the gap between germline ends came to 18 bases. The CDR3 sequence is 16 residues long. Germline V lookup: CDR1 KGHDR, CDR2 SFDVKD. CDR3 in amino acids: CATSATGPRWSDTQYF. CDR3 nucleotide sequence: TGTGCCACCAGTGCGACGGGACCCAGGTGGTCAGATACGCAGTATTTT.

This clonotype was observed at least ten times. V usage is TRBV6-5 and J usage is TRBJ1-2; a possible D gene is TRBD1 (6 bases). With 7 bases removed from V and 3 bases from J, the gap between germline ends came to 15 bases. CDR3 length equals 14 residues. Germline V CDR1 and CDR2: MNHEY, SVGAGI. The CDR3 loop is CASNGQRQYYGYTF. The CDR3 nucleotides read TGTGCCAGCAACGGACAGAGACAATACTATGGCTACACCTTC.

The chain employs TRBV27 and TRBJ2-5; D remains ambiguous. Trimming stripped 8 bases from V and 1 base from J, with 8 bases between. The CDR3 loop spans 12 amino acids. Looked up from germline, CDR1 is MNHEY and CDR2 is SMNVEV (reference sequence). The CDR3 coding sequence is TGTGCCAGCCCCGCTTCCCAAGAGACCCAGTACTTC. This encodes CASPASQETQYF.

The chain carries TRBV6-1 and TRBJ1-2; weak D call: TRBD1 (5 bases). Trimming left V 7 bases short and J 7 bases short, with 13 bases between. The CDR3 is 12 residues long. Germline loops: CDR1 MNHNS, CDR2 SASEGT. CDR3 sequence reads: CASIGTIGGYTF. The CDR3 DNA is TGTGCCAGCATCGGGACTATCGGTGGCTACACCTTC.

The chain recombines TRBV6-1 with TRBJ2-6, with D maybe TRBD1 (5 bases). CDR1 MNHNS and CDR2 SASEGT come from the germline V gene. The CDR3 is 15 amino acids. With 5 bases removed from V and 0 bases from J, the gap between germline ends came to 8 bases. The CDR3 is CASSTGDSGANVLTF. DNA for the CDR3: TGTGCCAGCAGTACAGGTGACTCTGGGGCCAACGTCCTGACTTTC.

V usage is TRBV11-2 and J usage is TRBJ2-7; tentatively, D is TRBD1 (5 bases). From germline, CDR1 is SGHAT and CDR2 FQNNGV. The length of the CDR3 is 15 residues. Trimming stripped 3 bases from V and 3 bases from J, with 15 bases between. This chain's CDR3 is CASSFDSRPNYEQYF. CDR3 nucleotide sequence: TGTGCCAGCAGCTTTGACAGTCGGCCTAACTACGAGCAGTACTTC.

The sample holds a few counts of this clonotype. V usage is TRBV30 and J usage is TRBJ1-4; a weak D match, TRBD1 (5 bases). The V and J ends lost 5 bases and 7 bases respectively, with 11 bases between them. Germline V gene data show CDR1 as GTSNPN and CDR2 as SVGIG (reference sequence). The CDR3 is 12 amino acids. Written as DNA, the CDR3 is TGTGCCTGGGGGGGACCAGGTGAAAAACTGTTTTTT. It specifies CAWGGPGEKLFF.

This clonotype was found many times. The CDR3 loop is CASSYPGASRDSPLHF. The CDR3 DNA follows: TGTGCCAGCAGTTACCCGGGCGCGAGTAGAGATTCACCCCTCCACTTT. The J gene is TRBJ1-6, the V gene TRBV6-5; D remains unclear. Germline V gives CDR1 MNHEY, CDR2 SVGAGI. CDR3 length: 16 residues. The germline V and J ends were trimmed by 2 bases and 8 bases, with 16 bases remaining between them.

The CDR3: CASSYGIGGYEQYF. In DNA, the CDR3 is TGTGCCAGCAGTTATGGGATAGGGGGCTACGAGCAGTACTTC. This rearrangement joins TRBV6-5 to TRBJ2-7; D perhaps matches TRBD1 (6 bases). The V end was cut by 3 bases, the J end by 3 bases, with 12 bases between. Germline V CDR1 and CDR2: MNHEY, SVGAGI. The CDR3 has 14 residues.

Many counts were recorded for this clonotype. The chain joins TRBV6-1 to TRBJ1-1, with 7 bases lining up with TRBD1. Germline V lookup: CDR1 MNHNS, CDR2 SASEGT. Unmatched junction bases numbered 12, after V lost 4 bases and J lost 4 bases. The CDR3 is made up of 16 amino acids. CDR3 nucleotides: TGTGCCAGCAGTGGGAACCCGACAGGGTCCACCACTGAAGCTTTCTTT. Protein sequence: CASSGNPTGSTTEAFF.

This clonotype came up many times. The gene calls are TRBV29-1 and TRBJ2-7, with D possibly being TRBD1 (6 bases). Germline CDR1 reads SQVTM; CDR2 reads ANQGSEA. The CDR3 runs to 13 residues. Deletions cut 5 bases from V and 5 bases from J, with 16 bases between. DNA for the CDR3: TGCAGCGTTCTAAGGGGGAATCGCGACGAGCAGTACTTC. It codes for CSVLRGNRDEQYF.